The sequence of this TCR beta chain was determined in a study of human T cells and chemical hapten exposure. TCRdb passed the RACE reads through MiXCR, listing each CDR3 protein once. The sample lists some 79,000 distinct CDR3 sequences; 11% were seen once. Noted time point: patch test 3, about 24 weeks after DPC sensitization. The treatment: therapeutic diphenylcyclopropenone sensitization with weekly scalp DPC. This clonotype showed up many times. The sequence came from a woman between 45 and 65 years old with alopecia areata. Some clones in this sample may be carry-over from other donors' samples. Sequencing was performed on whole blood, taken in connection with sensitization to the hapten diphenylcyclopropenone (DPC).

For the CDR3, the DNA is TGTGCCAGCAGCGTGGACAGGGAGTATGGCTACACCTTC. This gives the protein CASSVDREYGYTF. The rearrangement joins TRBV9 to TRBJ1-2, with 8 nucleotides matching TRBD1. The CDR3 has 13 residues. Germline V CDR1 and CDR2: SGDLS, YYNGEE. Germline trimming cut 2 bases from V and 5 bases from J; bases unmatched to any gene: 2.